This T cell receptor (beta chain) was recorded in a study of T cells after yellow fever vaccination. Trimming shortened V by 5 bases and J by 5 bases, and 18 bases separated the two germline ends. This CDR3 is built from 15 residues. CDR1 and CDR2 from the germline V gene are MGHRA and YSYEKL. Broader study findings: Overall, a small share of clonotypes was seen in both CD4 and CD8 compartments.

From the 5' RACE reads, TCRdb called clonotypes with MiXCR, one entry per CDR3 protein. The sample has some 260,000 distinct CDR3 sequences; roughly 5.6% are singletons. Only a few counts were recorded for this clonotype. As yet, its antigen is unknown. Here the sequenced sample was CD4+ T cells sorted from PBMCs, taken on the day of the yellow fever booster vaccination. The chain uses TRBV4-1 and TRBJ1-1, with a possible D match to TRBD1 (5 bases). This TCR was sampled from a man younger than 35 who received the YFV17D yellow fever vaccine. The CDR3 reads CASSSGGRRGTEAFF. In DNA form, the CDR3 reads TGCGCCAGCAGCTCGGGGGGGAGAAGGGGAACTGAAGCTTTCTTT.